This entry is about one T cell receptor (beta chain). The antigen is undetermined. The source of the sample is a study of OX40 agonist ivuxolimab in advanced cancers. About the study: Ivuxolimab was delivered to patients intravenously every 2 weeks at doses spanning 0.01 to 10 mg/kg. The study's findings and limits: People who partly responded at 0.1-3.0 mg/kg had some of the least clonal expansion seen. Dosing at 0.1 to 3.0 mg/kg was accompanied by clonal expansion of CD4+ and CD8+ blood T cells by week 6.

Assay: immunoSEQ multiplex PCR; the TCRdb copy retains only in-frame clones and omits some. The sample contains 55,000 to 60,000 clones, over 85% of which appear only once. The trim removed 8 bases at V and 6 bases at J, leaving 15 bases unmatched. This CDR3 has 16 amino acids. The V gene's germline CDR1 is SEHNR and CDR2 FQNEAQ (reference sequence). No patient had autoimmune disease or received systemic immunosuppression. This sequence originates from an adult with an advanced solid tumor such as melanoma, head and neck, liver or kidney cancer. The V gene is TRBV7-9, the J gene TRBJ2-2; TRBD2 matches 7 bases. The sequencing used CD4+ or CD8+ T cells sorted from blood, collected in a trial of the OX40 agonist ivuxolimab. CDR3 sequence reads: CASSSPEGGRSGELFF. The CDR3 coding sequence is TGTGCCAGCTCGTCCCCCGAGGGAGGGCGGTCCGGGGAGCTGTTTTTT.